A single sample is the source of the 8 T cell receptor beta chains below, sequenced in a study of beta chain features in type 1 diabetes. Every bit of the isolated RNA underwent reverse transcription, so sequencing read expressed TCRB transcripts. Sequenced by immunoSEQ multiplex PCR; TCRdb stores in-frame clones only, minus some. The profile shows 860,000 or so clones, 17% of them singletons. Sequenced sample: naive CD4+ T cells from blood. These receptors originate from a woman in her late teens or twenties in good health.

This sequence joins TRBV11-3 and TRBJ2-5; unclear D gene. Trimming took off 4 bases at V and 2 bases at J, with 8 bases between the two ends. The germline V gene encodes CDR1 SGHNT and CDR2 YENEEA. This CDR3 has 13 residues. The CDR3 nucleotides are TGTGCCAGCAGCTCGATATCGCAAGAGACCCAGTACTTC. This gives the protein CASSSISQETQYF.

The V gene is TRBV5-6, the J gene TRBJ2-3, with D unclear. The V gene lost 2 bases and the J gene lost 0 bases, with 19 bases spanning the gap. The CDR3 spans 18 residues. The V gene's germline CDR1 is SGHDT and CDR2 YYEEEE. CDR3 in amino acids: CASSFSVVPTPSTDTQYF. CDR3 in DNA: TGTGCCAGCAGCTTCTCCGTGGTTCCGACCCCTAGCACAGATACGCAGTATTTT.

This clone has more than one count but fewer than ten. The chain couples TRBV7-9 to TRBJ2-2; D call uncertain. Trimming took 1 base from V and 4 from J, leaving 7 bases between them. Germline values: CDR1 SEHNR, CDR2 FQNEAQ (reference sequence). The CDR3 runs 14 residues. CDR3 residues: CASSLGVSTGELFF. The CDR3 nucleotides read TGTGCCAGCAGCTTAGGCGTCAGCACCGGGGAGCTGTTTTTT.

The chain recombines TRBV18 with TRBJ1-2; the match to TRBD1 covers 8 bases. The V and J ends lost 4 bases and 7 bases, in that order; junction bases with no gene match: 8. CDR1 KGHSH and CDR2 LQKENI come from the germline V gene. The CDR3 extends over 14 amino acids. The CDR3 reads CASSRVQGALGYTF. In nucleotides, the CDR3 is TGTGCCAGCTCACGTGTGCAGGGGGCGCTTGGCTACACCTTC. The whole variable domain, filled in from reference TRBV18 and TRBJ1-2, reads NAGVMQNPRHLVRRRGQEARLRCSPMKGHSHVYWYRQLPEEGLKFMVYLQKENIIDESGMPKERFSAEFPKEGPSILRIQQVVRGDSAAYFCASSRVQGALGYTFGSGTRLTVV.

This clone has more than one count but fewer than ten. Relative to the germline gene, one junction end is altered; a read error may explain this. V gene TRBV7-9 combines with J gene TRBJ2-7, with 14 positions matching TRBD2. Germline CDR1 SEHNR, CDR2 FQNEAQ (reference sequence). The CDR3 totals 17 residues. CDR3 protein: CATSGTSGSMGSYEQYF. In DNA, the CDR3 is TGTGCCACCAGCGGGACTAGCGGGAGCATGGGGTCCTACGAGCAGTACTTC.

This clone was seen a few times. The chain couples TRBV7-2 to TRBJ2-3; D tentatively reads TRBD1 or TRBD2 (5 bases each). Trimming removed 3 bases from V and 3 bases from J, with 10 bases in between. There are 14 residues in the CDR3. Germline lookup yields CDR1 SGHTA and CDR2 FQGNSA. The DNA for the CDR3 is TGTGCCAGCAGCTTGAGGGCAGGGACAGATACGCAGTATTTT. As protein: CASSLRAGTDTQYF.

Note on this clone: The conserved closing phenylalanine or tryptophan is absent in this CDR3, likely reflecting a read error. It is unclear where the CDR3 begins or ends on the DNA, so no DNA is shown, and the CDR3 is as TCRdb lists it. The rearrangement links TRBV28 to TRBJ2-7. Germline values: CDR1 MDHEN, CDR2 SYDVKM. The CDR3 is 12 amino acids in total, end residues counted. CDR3 protein: CASSSSGPGTSY.

This clone has just one count. Possible read error: a much larger clone is one base away. This sequence joins TRBV4-2 and TRBJ1-2; D unresolved. The germline V and J ends were trimmed by 0 bases and 4 bases, with 6 bases remaining between them. The CDR3 is 13 amino acids. CDR1 and CDR2 (germline): LGHNA, YNFKEQ. The CDR3 DNA is TGTGCCAGCAGCCAAGATAGAGTCTATGGCTACACCTTC. Protein sequence: CASSQDRVYGYTF.